These T cell receptor beta chains were read from a single sample in a study of shared clonotypes between healthy human individuals. Sequenced by immunoSEQ multiplex PCR; TCRdb stores in-frame clones only, minus some. The sample yields roughly 1,600,000 clones, approximately 98.5% seen once. Sequences were obtained from naive CD4+ T cells sorted from blood. These receptors were obtained from a man aged 25 to 40 in good health. CDR3s include the opening cysteine and the closing phenylalanine or tryptophan. The order of the fields is clone size, J gene, V gene, D gene, CDR3 protein, CDR3 DNA. A D gene is named only where the DNA matches it firmly. Clone size, where shown, is once, few, many, or a class for clones that have expanded.

NA	TRBJ2-1	TRBV12-5	NA	CASGFGTSYREQFF	TGTGCTAGTGGTTTCGGGACCAGTTACCGCGAGCAGTTCTTC
NA	TRBJ1-1	TRBV18	NA	CASSPIRDLNTEAFF	TGTGCCAGCTCACCGATTAGGGACCTCAACACTGAAGCTTTCTTT
NA	TRBJ2-1	TRBV27	TRBD1	CASSLIPGQVVVEQFF	TGTGCCAGCAGTTTAATTCCGGGACAGGTCGTTGTTGAGCAGTTCTTC
NA	TRBJ2-1	TRBV28	TRBD2	CASSFGTSGSFTYNEQFF	TGTGCCAGCAGTTTTGGGACTAGCGGGAGCTTTACTTACAATGAGCAGTTCTTC
NA	TRBJ2-1	TRBV29-1	NA	CSVVTQTVEQFF	TGCAGCGTTGTAACCCAAACCGTAGAGCAGTTCTTC
NA	TRBJ2-7	TRBV13	TRBD1	CASSRDSPYEQYF	TGTGCCAGCAGTCGGGACAGCCCCTACGAGCAGTACTTC
NA	TRBJ2-3	TRBV5-1	NA	CASSLDNASTDTQYF	TGCGCCAGCAGCTTGGATAACGCTAGCACAGATACGCAGTATTTT
NA	TRBJ1-4	TRBV2	NA	CASSESRYGKEKLFF	TGTGCCAGCAGTGAATCCAGATACGGTAAAGAAAAACTGTTTTTT
NA	TRBJ2-5	TRBV14	NA	CASSQVDGIQETQYF	TGTGCCAGCAGCCAAGTCGACGGGATTCAAGAGACCCAGTACTTC
NA	TRBJ2-7	TRBV19	TRBD2	CASSTRLAAEQYF	TGTGCCAGTAGTACCCGACTAGCGGCCGAGCAGTACTTC
NA	TRBJ2-7	TRBV5-8	NA	CASSLEGGPYEQYF	TGTGCCAGCAGCTTGGAAGGGGGTCCATACGAGCAGTACTTC
once	TRBJ2-4	TRBV19	NA	CASSNAGLNIQYF	TGTGCCAGTAGTAATGCGGGGTTAAACATTCAGTACTTC
NA	TRBJ1-5	TRBV7-2	TRBD1	CASSPDRGGQPQHF	TGTGCCAGCAGCCCCGACAGGGGAGGTCAGCCCCAGCATTTT
NA	TRBJ1-5	TRBV28	TRBD1	CASSLESGQGVPGNQPQHF	TGTGCCAGCAGTTTAGAGTCGGGACAGGGGGTTCCCGGCAATCAGCCCCAGCATTTT
NA	TRBJ2-7	TRBV14	TRBD1	CASRQQGESSYEQYF	TGTGCCAGCAGACAACAGGGGGAGAGCTCCTACGAGCAGTACTTC
NA	TRBJ2-3	TRBV6-5	NA	CASSLRGDTQYF	TGTGCCAGCAGTTTGAGGGGAGATACGCAGTATTTT
NA	TRBJ2-7	TRBV2	NA	CASSQHRGSEQYF	TGTGCCAGCAGTCAACACCGGGGGTCCGAGCAGTACTTC
NA	TRBJ1-4	TRBV7-3	NA	CASSYRHGEKLFF	TGTGCCAGCAGCTACCGGCACGGGGAAAAACTGTTTTTT
NA	TRBJ2-7	TRBV18	TRBD1	CASSTLEVDRVVDEQYF	TGTGCCAGCTCGACCCTCGAAGTTGACAGGGTGGTTGACGAGCAGTACTTC
NA	TRBJ1-5	TRBV6-5	TRBD1	CASSKETGAAAAQHF	TGTGCCAGCAGCAAAGAGACAGGGGCCGCGGCGGCCCAGCATTTT
NA	TRBJ2-2	TRBV7-2	TRBD1	CASSPGQGAGELFF	TGTGCCAGCAGCCCGGGACAGGGGGCCGGGGAGCTGTTTTTT
NA	TRBJ1-4	TRBV2	TRBD1	CASSWDRAKEKLFF	TGTGCCAGCAGCTGGGACAGGGCAAAAGAAAAACTGTTTTTT
NA	TRBJ2-7	TRBV5-4	TRBD1	CASRTGGGGSYEQYF	TGTGCCAGCAGAACAGGGGGCGGCGGCTCCTACGAGCAGTACTTC
NA	TRBJ2-3	TRBV10-1	TRBD1	CASREDRETTDTQYF	TGCGCCAGCAGGGAGGACAGGGAGACCACAGATACGCAGTATTTT
NA	TRBJ2-3	TRBV7-6	TRBD2	CASSPSASTGLAGGFATDTQYF	TGTGCCAGCAGCCCCAGCGCCTCAACTGGACTAGCGGGAGGGTTTGCTACAGATACGCAGTATTTT
NA	TRBJ1-2	TRBV5-6	TRBD1	CASTFIQGYGYTF	TGTGCCAGCACCTTTATACAGGGGTATGGCTACACCTTC
NA	TRBJ1-1	TRBV2	TRBD1	CASSEARDRAEAFF	TGTGCCAGCAGTGAAGCCAGGGACAGGGCCGAAGCTTTCTTT
NA	TRBJ1-5	TRBV29-1	TRBD1	CSVRTGTNQPQHF	TGCAGCGTTAGGACAGGGACTAATCAGCCCCAGCATTTT
NA	TRBJ2-3	TRBV28	NA	CASSTATDTQYF	TGTGCCAGCAGTACAGCCACAGATACGCAGTATTTT
once	TRBJ2-7	TRBV28	NA	CASSLTGYGYEQYF	TGTGCCAGCAGTTTAACGGGGTACGGCTACGAGCAGTACTTC
NA	TRBJ2-7	TRBV7-8	TRBD2	CASSFEAGDYEQYF	TGTGCCAGCAGCTTCGAAGCGGGAGACTACGAGCAGTACTTC
NA	TRBJ2-7	TRBV7-8	NA	CASSLADRKDSYEQYF	TGTGCCAGCAGCTTAGCAGACAGGAAGGACTCCTACGAGCAGTACTTC
NA	TRBJ2-7	TRBV28	TRBD2	CASSLGSSGKYEQYF	TGTGCCAGCAGTTTAGGTTCTAGCGGGAAATACGAGCAGTACTTC
NA	TRBJ2-3	TRBV11-2	NA	CASSSNGRGTDTQYF	TGTGCCAGCAGCTCCAACGGGAGAGGTACAGATACGCAGTATTTT
NA	TRBJ2-7	TRBV7-7	NA	CASSLDLGPTYEQYF	TGTGCTAGCAGCTTAGACCTGGGGCCGACTTACGAGCAGTACTTC
NA	TRBJ2-7	TRBV11-2	NA	CASTGDGSYEQYF	TGTGCCAGCACTGGGGACGGATCCTACGAGCAGTACTTC
NA	TRBJ1-3	TRBV27	TRBD1	CASASGGASGGNTIYF	TGTGCCAGCGCATCAGGGGGGGCGTCGGGTGGAAACACCATATATTTT
NA	TRBJ2-6	TRBV19	TRBD1	CASSITQGASGANVLTF	TGTGCCAGTAGTATAACACAGGGGGCTTCTGGGGCCAACGTCCTGACTTTC
once	TRBJ2-7	TRBV6-4	NA	CASSATAGQFYEQYF	TGTGCCAGCAGTGCCACGGCGGGACAGTTCTACGAGCAGTACTTC
NA	TRBJ2-5	TRBV9	NA	CASSVAGVEETQYF	TGTGCCAGCAGCGTAGCGGGAGTGGAAGAGACCCAGTACTTC
NA	TRBJ1-3	TRBV19	NA	CASSWQLGNTIYF	TGTGCCAGTAGTTGGCAGCTTGGAAACACCATATATTTT
NA	TRBJ2-7	TRBV18	NA	CASSSQVRVEQYF	TGTGCCAGCTCATCTCAGGTCAGGGTCGAGCAGTACTTC
NA	TRBJ2-3	TRBV5-1	TRBD1	CASSAGQGTDTQYF	TGCGCCAGCAGCGCGGGACAGGGGACAGATACGCAGTATTTT
NA	TRBJ2-1	TRBV11-2	NA	CASSQNRIRDWSYNEQFF	TGTGCCAGCAGCCAAAACCGAATTCGGGACTGGTCCTACAATGAGCAGTTCTTC
NA	TRBJ1-5	TRBV6-1	TRBD1	CATRQGGQPQHF	TGTGCCACCCGACAGGGGGGACAGCCCCAGCATTTT
NA	TRBJ2-3	TRBV29-1	TRBD1	CSVGTGVADTQYF	TGCAGCGTCGGGACAGGGGTAGCAGATACGCAGTATTTT
NA	TRBJ2-7	TRBV5-1	NA	CASSRSASSYEQYF	TGCGCCAGCAGTCGTAGCGCAAGCTCCTACGAGCAGTACTTC
NA	TRBJ2-5	TRBV29-1	TRBD1	CSVVTGPETQYF	TGCAGCGTTGTGACAGGGCCAGAGACCCAGTACTTC
NA	TRBJ1-4	TRBV7-2	NA	CASSLMRGEKEKLFF	TGTGCCAGCAGCTTAATGAGAGGCGAAAAGGAAAAACTGTTTTTT
NA	TRBJ2-3	TRBV19	NA	CASSARGASTDTQYF	TGTGCCAGTAGTGCCAGGGGGGCAAGCACAGATACGCAGTATTTT
NA	TRBJ2-3	TRBV7-9	NA	CASSLLGPDTQYF	TGTGCCAGCAGCTTACTGGGGCCAGATACGCAGTATTTT
NA	TRBJ1-4	TRBV6-6	NA	CASSSTGIFEKLFF	TGTGCCAGCAGTTCTACAGGGATCTTTGAAAAACTGTTTTTT
NA	TRBJ2-7	TRBV7-9	TRBD2	CASSSWGLAGEQYF	TGTGCCAGCAGCTCCTGGGGACTAGCTGGCGAGCAGTACTTC